These T cell receptor beta chains were read from a single sample in a study of technical replicates of blood from several donors. Assay: immunoSEQ multiplex PCR; the TCRdb copy retains only in-frame clones and omits some. This sample has some 57,000 clones; around 97% occur once, and the top ten carry over 0.15%. The sample taken for sequencing was T cells isolated from PBMCs. These receptors were obtained from a human donor in good health. CDR3s include the opening cysteine and the closing phenylalanine or tryptophan. Each record gives: D gene, CDR3 length, clone size, V gene, J gene, CDR3 DNA, CDR3 protein. D genes are given only for firm matches. Size is omitted from some rows. Given values are once, few, many or a class for expanded clones.

TRBD2,14,.,TRBV6-5,TRBJ2-7,TGTGCCAGCAGCCAAGGCGGGGGGTCCTACGAGCAGTACTTC,CASSQGGGSYEQYF
TRBD1,16,.,TRBV5-8,TRBJ2-5,TGTGCCAGCAGCCTTCCAGGACAGGGGACGTCGGAGACCCAGTACTTC,CASSLPGQGTSETQYF
.,14,.,TRBV5-6,TRBJ1-1,TGTGCCAGCAGCTTTAGGGGTCGGGACACTGAAGCTTTCTTT,CASSFRGRDTEAFF
.,17,.,TRBV19,TRBJ1-1,TGTGCCAGCGTATCCAAGAGTAGGAGGGTGGGGAACACTGAAGCTTTCTTT,CASVSKSRRVGNTEAFF
.,11,.,TRBV7-2,TRBJ2-7,TGTGCCACCCTGGCTGGCTACGAGCAGTACTTC,CATLAGYEQYF
.,13,once,TRBV7-6,TRBJ2-1,TGTGCCAGCAGCTTGCGGAGTTACAATGAGCAGTTCTTC,CASSLRSYNEQFF
.,16,.,TRBV5-4,TRBJ2-5,TGTGCCAGCAGCTTGGGGGGAGACCTCCGGGGAGAGACCCAGTACTTC,CASSLGGDLRGETQYF
TRBD2,17,.,TRBV7-8,TRBJ2-1,TGTGCCAGCAGCCCGGGACTAGCGATTAGCTCCTACAATGAGCAGTTCTTC,CASSPGLAISSYNEQFF
.,13,.,TRBV19,TRBJ1-2,TGTGCCAGTAGTATTCGGGGGGGTGGTGGCTACACCTTC,CASSIRGGGGYTF
TRBD1,15,.,TRBV5-6,TRBJ1-1,TGTGCCAGCAGCTTGGATCAGGGGGCGGTCACTGAAGCTTTCTTT,CASSLDQGAVTEAFF
TRBD2,14,.,TRBV10-3,TRBJ2-5,TGTGCCATCAGGGCGGGACTATCAGAAGAGACCCAGTACTTC,CAIRAGLSEETQYF
.,13,few,TRBV29-1,TRBJ1-1,TGCAGCGTTCTCTATTCCAGGGGCACTGAAGCTTTCTTT,CSVLYSRGTEAFF
TRBD1,17,.,TRBV4-1,TRBJ1-5,TGCGCCAGCAGCCAAGAAAGTATGGTTGGACAGGGCCAGCCCCAGCATTTT,CASSQESMVGQGQPQHF
TRBD2,15,.,TRBV4-1,TRBJ2-1,TGCGCCAGCAGCCAAGATCATAATAGCGGGGATGAGCAGTTCTTC,CASSQDHNSGDEQFF
.,18,.,TRBV27,TRBJ2-1,TGTGCCAGCAGGACTTATCACGGGACACTAAGGGGAGTTAATGAGCAGTTCTTC,CASRTYHGTLRGVNEQFF
.,13,few,TRBV11-2,TRBJ1-1,TGTGCCAGCAGCACACAGGAGAACACTGAAGCTTTCTTT,CASSTQENTEAFF
.,15,.,TRBV2,TRBJ2-7,TGTGCCAGCCAGATTAACCGGGACACGTCCTACGAGCAGTACTTC,CASQINRDTSYEQYF
TRBD1,15,.,TRBV18,TRBJ1-4,TGTGCCAGCTCTACCAGGGGGACATCGGGGGAAAAACTGTTTTTT,CASSTRGTSGEKLFF
TRBD2,15,.,TRBV10-1,TRBJ2-1,TGCGCCAGCAGTGATGGGGCGGGAGGGAGCTATGAGCAGTTCTTC,CASSDGAGGSYEQFF
TRBD1,13,.,TRBV29-1,TRBJ2-7,TGCAGCGTAACCGGGGACAGCCTCTACGAGCAGTACTTC,CSVTGDSLYEQYF
.,18,.,TRBV5-1,TRBJ1-1,TGCGCCAGCAGCTTGGCCGGGGACACTCCTTCTGAATACACTGAAGCTTTCTTT,CASSLAGDTPSEYTEAFF
.,15,.,TRBV4-1,TRBJ2-7,TGCGCCAGCAGCCAAGGGTACGGAGGACCCTACGAGCAGTACTTC,CASSQGYGGPYEQYF
TRBD1,13,.,TRBV5-1,TRBJ1-2,TGCGCCAGCAGCTTGGGGGACAGGGGTGGCTACACCTTC,CASSLGDRGGYTF
TRBD1,14,.,TRBV19,TRBJ1-2,TGTGCCAGTAGTCCAAGACAGGGGTACTATGGCTACACCTTC,CASSPRQGYYGYTF
TRBD1,14,.,TRBV9,TRBJ1-4,TGTGCCAGCAGCAGTAGGACAGGGAGTGAAAAACTGTTTTTT,CASSSRTGSEKLFF
.,11,once,TRBV20-1,TRBJ2-7,TGCAGTGCTTCACTAGGCTACGAGCAGTACTTC,CSASLGYEQYF
.,11,.,TRBV6-5,TRBJ2-7,TGTGCCAGCAGGAGCTCCTACGAGCAGTACTTC,CASRSSYEQYF
.,13,.,TRBV2,TRBJ2-3,TGTGCCAGCCGACAGGACGGCACAGATACGCAGTATTTT,CASRQDGTDTQYF
.,16,.,TRBV4-1,TRBJ1-4,TGCGCCAGCAGCCAGCGTACAGGGATAACTAATGAAAAACTGTTTTTT,CASSQRTGITNEKLFF
TRBD1,17,.,TRBV7-8,TRBJ1-5,TGTGCCAGCAGCTTAGCTCGAGTACAGGGGAGCAATCAGCCCCAGCATTTT,CASSLARVQGSNQPQHF
.,16,.,TRBV14,TRBJ2-1,TGTGCCAGCAGCCAATGGGCGGGGAGCTCCTACAATGAGCAGTTCTTC,CASSQWAGSSYNEQFF
TRBD2,16,.,TRBV7-3,TRBJ2-3,TGTGCCAGCAGCTTATGGGCTAGCGGGGGCACAGATACGCAGTATTTT,CASSLWASGGTDTQYF
.,14,.,TRBV9,TRBJ1-1,TGTGCCAGCAGCCCCCCCCAGGGCAACACTGAAGCTTTCTTT,CASSPPQGNTEAFF
.,11,.,TRBV6-5,TRBJ1-3,TGTGCCAGCTACCAGGGCAACACCATATATTTT,CASYQGNTIYF
TRBD2,15,.,TRBV28,TRBJ2-7,TGTGCCAGCAGTTTAGTGTCTAGCGGTCTCTACGAGCAGTACTTC,CASSLVSSGLYEQYF
TRBD1,19,.,TRBV5-1,TRBJ2-3,TGCGCCAGCAGCGCCCAACGACAGGGGGAAAATATATGGACAGATACGCAGTATTTT,CASSAQRQGENIWTDTQYF
TRBD2,14,.,TRBV28,TRBJ2-7,TGTGCCAGCAACTCACTCGGGCTAGCGGAGCCGCAGTACTTC,CASNSLGLAEPQYF
.,11,.,TRBV5-1,TRBJ2-5,TGCGCCAGCAGCCAGAAGGAGACCCAGTACTTC,CASSQKETQYF
.,14,.,TRBV2,TRBJ1-2,TGTGCCAGCAGTGAACAGGGGATCAACTATGGCTACACCTTC,CASSEQGINYGYTF
TRBD1,18,.,TRBV11-2,TRBJ2-4,TGTGCCAGCAGCTCCATAGACAGGGCCAAACTAGCCAAAAACATTCAGTACTTC,CASSSIDRAKLAKNIQYF
TRBD2,17,.,TRBV11-3,TRBJ2-7,TGTGCCAGCAGTTCATGGACTAGCGGGGGGGTGATCCACGAGCAGTACTTC,CASSSWTSGGVIHEQYF
.,17,.,TRBV9,TRBJ2-7,TGTGCCAGCAGCGTCGGGGGTGTAGCGGCAGCCACCTACGAGCAGTACTTC,CASSVGGVAAATYEQYF
TRBD2,17,.,TRBV2,TRBJ2-3,TGTGCCAGCAGTGGGCGCGTAGCGGGAGTCGTCGGTGATACGCAGTATTTT,CASSGRVAGVVGDTQYF
.,12,.,TRBV21-1,TRBJ1-2,TGTGCCAGCAGGACAGCTAACTATGGCTACACCTTC,CASRTANYGYTF
TRBD1,14,once,TRBV6-1,TRBJ2-7,TGTGCCAGCAGAGGACAGGGGGTTTCTGACGAGCAGTACTTC,CASRGQGVSDEQYF